The 6 T cell receptor beta chains in this list originate from one sample, sequenced in a study of sequential checkpoint blockade in melanoma. Repertoires were generated with immunoSEQ multiplex PCR, while TCRdb's copy carries only in-frame clones and drops some. Seen here are about 9,000 clones, about 25% observed once, and the top ten hold about 20%. The treatment denotes: randomized to nivolumab then ipilimumab (arm A) or the reverse (arm B). This specimen was tumor tissue (inferred from file names), taken from a patient given nivolumab and ipilimumab in sequence. The origin of the receptors is a human donor with melanoma.

This clone was detected a few times. CDR3 residues: CASSNLAGGIQETQYF. The DNA of the CDR3 is TGCGCCAGCAGCAATCTAGCGGGGGGGATCCAAGAGACCCAGTACTTC. The rearrangement joins TRBV5-1 to TRBJ2-5; TRBD2 aligns across 12 bases. Trimming took 4 bases from V and 1 from J; bases not matched to a gene: 5. In germline, CDR1 is SGHRS, CDR2 YFSETQ. The CDR3 loop spans 16 amino acids. Supplemented by reference TRBV5-1 and TRBJ2-5, the full variable domain reads KAGVTQTPRYLIKTRGQQVTLSCSPISGHRSVSWYQQTPGQGLQFLFEYFSETQRNKGNFPGRFSGRQFSNSRSEMNVSTLELGDSALYLCASSNLAGGIQETQYFGPGTRLLVL.

In this sample, this clone turned up many times. The chain couples TRBV11-3 to TRBJ2-5; possible D gene TRBD2, 5 bases. V was trimmed by 2 bases and J by 5 bases, leaving 12 bases between them. The germline CDR1 and CDR2 sequences are SGHNT and YENEEA. CDR3 length: 14 amino acids. CDR3 nucleotide sequence: TGTGCCAGCAGCTTATTTAGTTCGGGGGAGACCCAGTACTTC. This sequence encodes CASSLFSSGETQYF.

This clone was observed a single time. The J gene is TRBJ1-2, the V gene TRBV5-1, with 7 bases fitting TRBD1. The germline gives CDR1 SGHRS, CDR2 YFSETQ. CDR3 length: 15 amino acids. The J segment lost 4 bases and the V segment lost 4 bases, leaving 10 bases of the junction unmatched. The CDR3, as DNA: TGCGCCAGCAGCAACAATCCCACAGGGGCCTATGGCTACACCTTC. It translates to CASSNNPTGAYGYTF.

Only a few counts were recorded for this clone. A base in the sequence is ambiguous or unread; the matching residue is shown as X. V and J are TRBV29-1 and TRBJ1-1; no reliable D call. The V end was cut by 3 bases, the J end by 2 bases, with 10 bases between. The CDR3 is 13 residues long. CDR1 is SQVTM, CDR2 ANQGSEA, per germline. CDR3 in DNA: TGCAGCGTTGARGGAGGGATTAACACTGAAGCTTTCTTT. Amino acids: CSVXGGINTEAFF. The complete CDR3 reads CSVEGGINTEAFF.

The chain links TRBV11-3 to TRBJ1-1; TRBD1 might be the D (5 bases). There are 15 residues in the CDR3. V dropped 3 bases and J dropped 4 bases, with 15 bases sitting between them. The germline CDR1 and CDR2 sequences are SGHNT and YENEEA. This CDR3 is CASSLLGAKTTEAFF. The CDR3 DNA reads TGTGCCAGCAGCTTGCTAGGGGCGAAGACCACTGAAGCTTTCTTT. Full variable domain (remainder filled in from reference TRBV11-3 and TRBJ1-1): EAGVVQSPRYKIIEKKQPVAFWCNPISGHNTLYWYLQNLGQGPELLIRYENEEAVDDSQLPKDRFSAERLKGVDSTLKIQPAELGDSAVYLCASSLLGAKTTEAFFGQGTRLTVV.

The genes are TRBV11-3 and TRBJ2-7; TRBD2 agrees at 7 bases. Germline V gene data show CDR1 as SGHNT and CDR2 as YENEEA. This CDR3 is 14 amino acids long. Trimming at V came to 3 bases and at J to 7 bases, leaving 9 bases not matched to a gene. Here the CDR3 DNA reads TGTGCCAGCAGCTTCTATGGGGGGGAGTGGGAGCAGTACGTC. Amino acid sequence: CASSFYGGEWEQYV.